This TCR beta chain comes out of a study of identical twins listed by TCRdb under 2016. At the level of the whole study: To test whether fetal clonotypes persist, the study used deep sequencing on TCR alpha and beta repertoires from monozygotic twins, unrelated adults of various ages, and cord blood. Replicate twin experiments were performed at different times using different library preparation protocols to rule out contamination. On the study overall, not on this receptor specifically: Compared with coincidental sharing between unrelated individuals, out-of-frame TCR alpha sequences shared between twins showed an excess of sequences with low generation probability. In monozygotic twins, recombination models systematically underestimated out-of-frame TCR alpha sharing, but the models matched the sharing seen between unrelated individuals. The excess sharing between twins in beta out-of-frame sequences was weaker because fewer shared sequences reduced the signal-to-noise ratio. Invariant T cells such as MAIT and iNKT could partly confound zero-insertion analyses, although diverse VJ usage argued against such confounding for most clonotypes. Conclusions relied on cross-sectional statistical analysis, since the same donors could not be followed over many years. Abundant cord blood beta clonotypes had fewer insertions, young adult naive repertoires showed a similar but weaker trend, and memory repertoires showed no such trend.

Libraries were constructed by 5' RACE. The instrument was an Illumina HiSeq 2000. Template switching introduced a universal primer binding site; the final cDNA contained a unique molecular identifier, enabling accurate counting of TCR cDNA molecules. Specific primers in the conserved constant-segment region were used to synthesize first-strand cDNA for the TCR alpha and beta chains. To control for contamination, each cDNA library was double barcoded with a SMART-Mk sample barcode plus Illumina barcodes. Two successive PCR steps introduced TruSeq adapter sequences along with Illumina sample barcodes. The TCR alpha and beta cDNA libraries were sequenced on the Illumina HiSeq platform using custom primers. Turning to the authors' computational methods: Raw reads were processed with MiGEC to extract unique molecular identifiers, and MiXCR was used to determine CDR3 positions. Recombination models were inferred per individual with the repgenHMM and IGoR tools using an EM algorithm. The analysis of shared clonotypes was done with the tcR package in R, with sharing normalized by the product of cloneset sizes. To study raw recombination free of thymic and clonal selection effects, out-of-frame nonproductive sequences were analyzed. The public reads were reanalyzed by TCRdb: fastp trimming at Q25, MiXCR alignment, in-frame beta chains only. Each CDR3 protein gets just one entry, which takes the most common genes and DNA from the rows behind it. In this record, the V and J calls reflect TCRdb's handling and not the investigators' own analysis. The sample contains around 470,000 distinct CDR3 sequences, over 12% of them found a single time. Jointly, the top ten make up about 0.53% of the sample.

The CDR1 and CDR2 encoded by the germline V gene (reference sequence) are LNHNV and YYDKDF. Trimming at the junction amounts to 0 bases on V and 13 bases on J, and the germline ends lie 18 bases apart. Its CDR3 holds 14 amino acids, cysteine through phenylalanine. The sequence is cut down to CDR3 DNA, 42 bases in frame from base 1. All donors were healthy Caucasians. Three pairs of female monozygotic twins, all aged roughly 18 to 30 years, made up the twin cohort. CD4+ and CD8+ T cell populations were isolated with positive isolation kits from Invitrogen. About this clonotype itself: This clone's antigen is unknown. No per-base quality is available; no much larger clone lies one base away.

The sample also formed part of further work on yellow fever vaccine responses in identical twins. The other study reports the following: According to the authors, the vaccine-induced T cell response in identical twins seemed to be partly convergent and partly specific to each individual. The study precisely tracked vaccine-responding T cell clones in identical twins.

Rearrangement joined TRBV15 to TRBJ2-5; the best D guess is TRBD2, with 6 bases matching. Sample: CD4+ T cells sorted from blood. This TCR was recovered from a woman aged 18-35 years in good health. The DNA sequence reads TGTGCCACCAGCAGAGAAGACGGGGGACGGTCCCCGTACTTC. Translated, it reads CATSREDGGRSPYF.